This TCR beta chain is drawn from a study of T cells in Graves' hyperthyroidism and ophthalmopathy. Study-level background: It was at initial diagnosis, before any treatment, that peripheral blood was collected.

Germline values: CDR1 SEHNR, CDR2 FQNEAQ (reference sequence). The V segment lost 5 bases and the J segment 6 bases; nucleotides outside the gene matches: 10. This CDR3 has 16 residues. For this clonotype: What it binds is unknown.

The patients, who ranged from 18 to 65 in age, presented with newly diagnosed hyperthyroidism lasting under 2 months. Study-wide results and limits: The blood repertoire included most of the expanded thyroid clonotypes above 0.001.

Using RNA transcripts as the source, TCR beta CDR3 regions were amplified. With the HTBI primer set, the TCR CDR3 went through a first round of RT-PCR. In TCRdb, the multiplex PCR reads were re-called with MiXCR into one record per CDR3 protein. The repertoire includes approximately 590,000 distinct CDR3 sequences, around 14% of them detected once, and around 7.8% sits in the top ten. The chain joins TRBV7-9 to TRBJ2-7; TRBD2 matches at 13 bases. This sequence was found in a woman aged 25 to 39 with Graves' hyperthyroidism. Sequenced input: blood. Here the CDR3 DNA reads TGTGCCAGCAGCCACTGGACTAGCGGGAGAGGGAGCGAGCAGTACTTC. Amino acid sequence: CASSHWTSGRGSEQYF.